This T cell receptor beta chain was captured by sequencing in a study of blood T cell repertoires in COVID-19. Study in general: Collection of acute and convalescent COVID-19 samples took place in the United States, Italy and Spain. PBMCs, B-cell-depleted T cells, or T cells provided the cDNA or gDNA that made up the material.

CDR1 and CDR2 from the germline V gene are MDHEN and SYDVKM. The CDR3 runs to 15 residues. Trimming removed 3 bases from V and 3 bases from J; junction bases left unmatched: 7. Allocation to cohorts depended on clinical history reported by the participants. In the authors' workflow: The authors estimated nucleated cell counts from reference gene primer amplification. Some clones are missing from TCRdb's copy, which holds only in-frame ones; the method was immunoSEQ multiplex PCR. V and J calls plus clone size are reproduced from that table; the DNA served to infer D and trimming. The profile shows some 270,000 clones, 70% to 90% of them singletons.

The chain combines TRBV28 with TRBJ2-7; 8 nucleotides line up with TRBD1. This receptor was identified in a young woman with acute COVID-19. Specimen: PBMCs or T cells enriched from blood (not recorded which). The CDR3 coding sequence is TGTGCCAGCAGTTTGCCGGGACAGGTACTCTACGAGCAGTACTTC. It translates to CASSLPGQVLYEQYF.